Listed below are T cell receptor beta chains from one sample, sequenced in a study of CD8+ T cells in alopecia areata. Assay: immunoSEQ multiplex PCR; the TCRdb copy retains only in-frame clones and omits some. Found here are approximately 150,000 clones, 62% of them singletons; the top ten hold just over 35%. Sequenced input: CD8+ T cells sorted from blood. These TCRs come from a human donor in good health. CDR3s include the opening cysteine and the closing phenylalanine or tryptophan. The D gene is left open where the match is weak. Clone size is given for some rows only: seen once, a few or many times, or a class if the clone is expanded.

j_gene,abundance,d_gene,v_gene,CDR3aa,CDR3nt
TRBJ2-7,.,.,TRBV29-1,CSVELRDPSSYEQYF,TGCAGCGTTGAACTCCGGGACCCTAGCTCCTACGAGCAGTACTTC
TRBJ1-5,once,.,TRBV7-2,CASSSWGQPQHF,TGTGCCAGCAGCTCGTGGGGTCAGCCCCAGCATTTT
TRBJ2-7,.,.,TRBV4-1,CASSQDPIGEQYF,TGCGCCAGCAGCCAAGATCCAATTGGGGAGCAGTACTTC
TRBJ2-7,.,.,TRBV2,CASNPLSTYEQYF,TGTGCCAGCAACCCACTGTCTACCTACGAGCAGTACTTC
TRBJ1-1,.,.,TRBV5-1,CASSSDLRTEAFF,TGCGCCAGCAGCTCAGACTTACGGACAGAAGCTTTCTTT
TRBJ2-7,.,TRBD2,TRBV11-2,CATETSGSYEQYF,TGTGCCACAGAAACTAGCGGGAGCTACGAGCAGTACTTC
TRBJ1-2,.,TRBD1,TRBV7-9,CASSSTDRVLYGYTF,TGTGCCAGCAGCTCAACGGACAGGGTACTCTATGGCTACACCTTC
TRBJ1-5,.,.,TRBV6-5,CASSYSTGAQPQHF,TGTGCCAGCAGTTACTCGACGGGGGCTCAGCCCCAGCATTTT
TRBJ2-7,.,.,TRBV13,CASSLGRANYEQYF,TGTGCCAGCAGCTTAGGCAGGGCGAACTACGAGCAGTACTTC
TRBJ2-7,.,TRBD2,TRBV27,CASSLGGSSYEQYF,TGTGCCAGCAGTTTGGGCGGGAGCTCCTACGAGCAGTACTTC
TRBJ2-2,few,TRBD1,TRBV4-1,CASSLGPGQGAGELFF,TGCGCCAGCAGCCTAGGTCCCGGACAGGGGGCCGGGGAGCTGTTTTTT
TRBJ2-6,.,.,TRBV5-1,CASTLGDSGANVLTF,TGCGCCAGCACCCTTGGCGACTCTGGGGCCAACGTCCTGACTTTC
TRBJ2-5,.,.,TRBV28,CASSLYASEEETQYF,TGTGCCAGCAGTTTATACGCTAGCGAAGAAGAGACCCAGTACTTC
TRBJ2-1,.,TRBD2,TRBV5-1,CASSILAGYEQFF,TGCGCCAGCAGCATACTAGCGGGATATGAGCAGTTCTTC
TRBJ1-4,.,.,TRBV4-1,CASSLESEKLFF,TGCGCCAGCAGCCTCGAGTCGGAAAAACTGTTTTTT
TRBJ1-1,few,TRBD1,TRBV7-6,CASSLATGTEAFF,TGTGCCAGCAGCTTAGCGACAGGGACCGAAGCTTTCTTT